Listed here are 8 T cell receptor beta chains from one sample, sequenced in a study of T cell repertoires in aging, cancer and after chemotherapy. The template was genomic DNA from peripheral blood, not RNA. Rearranged V-D-J TRB sequences were amplified with a mixed TRB-A/B primer pool. Via MiXCR, TCRdb re-called the multiplex PCR reads, giving one row per CDR3 protein. The sample holds around 8,800 distinct CDR3 sequences; 20% to 30% are singletons and the top ten take roughly an eighth. The sample consisted of blood. Receptor source: a human donor with a blood cancer. The donor label of this sample is uncertain.

The J gene is TRBJ2-7, the V gene TRBV6-2 or TRBV6-3; TRBD2 agrees at 10 bases. Germline loops: CDR1 MNHEY, CDR2 SVGEGT. After removal of 2 bases from V and 2 bases from J, the junction contained 9 bases not matched to a gene. The CDR3 has 17 residues. The CDR3 bases are TGTGCCAGCAGTTACCGCACCGGGACTAGCGCAACCTACGAGCAGTACTTC. Translated: CASSYRTGTSATYEQYF.

This clonotype is medium-sized. The chain carries TRBV12-3 or TRBV12-4 and TRBJ1-4; TRBD1 agrees at 10 bases. This CDR3 region has 12 residues. After removal of 8 bases from V and 7 bases from J, the junction contained 1 base not matched to a gene. The CDR3 protein is CASGTGVEKLFF. The CDR3 nucleotides read TGTGCCAGCGGGACAGGGGTTGAAAAACTGTTTTTT.

Remarks on this clonotype: This may stem from a read error, because a much larger clone lies one nucleotide away. The chain uses TRBV6-5 and TRBJ2-3; 12 nucleotides match TRBD2. Germline assignment: CDR1 MNHEY and CDR2 SVGAGI. This CDR3 has 16 residues. V shed 5 bases, J shed 3 bases, and the junction held 6 bases outside the gene matches. CDR3 in amino acids: CASSHGLAGWTDTQYF. The CDR3 DNA sequence: TGTGCCAGCAGTCACGGACTAGCGGGATGGACAGATACGCAGTATTTT.

The V and J genes are TRBV28 and TRBJ2-7, with D possibly being TRBD1 or TRBD2 (5 bases each). This CDR3 is 14 amino acids long. Trimming cost V 3 bases and J 3 bases, with 12 bases left between them. In germline, CDR1 is MDHEN, CDR2 SYDVKM. The CDR3 reads CASSFPGTNYEQYF. DNA for the CDR3: TGTGCCAGCAGTTTCCCCGGGACGAACTACGAGCAGTACTTC. The full variable domain, in which reference TRBV28 and TRBJ2-7 provide the parts outside the CDR3, is DVKVTQSSRYLVKRTGEKVFLECVQDMDHENMFWYRQDPGLGLRLIYFSYDVKMKEKGDIPEGYSVSREKKERFSLILESASTNQTSMYLCASSFPGTNYEQYFGPGTRLTVT.

The chain uses TRBV7-2 and TRBJ1-2; no firm D call. Germline V gene lookup returns CDR1 SGHTA and CDR2 FQGNSA. The CDR3 covers 14 residues. V lost 1 base and J lost 4, with 10 bases in between. The CDR3 nucleotides read TGTGCCAGCAGCTTAGGGCGGCAGAGCTATGGCTACACCTTC. Its protein is CASSLGRQSYGYTF.

CDR3 bases: TGTGCCATCAGTGCGTTGGGACTAGCGGGAGCAGAGACCCAGTACTTC. It yields the protein CAISALGLAGAETQYF. V is TRBV10-3 and J is TRBJ2-5; 14 positions match TRBD2. The trim removed 4 bases at V and 4 bases at J, leaving 5 bases unmatched. This CDR3 spans 16 amino acids. Germline values: CDR1 ENHRY, CDR2 SYGVKD.

The J gene is TRBJ1-1, the V gene TRBV5-1, with 7 bases lining up with TRBD1. The CDR3 is 15 residues long. Germline CDR1 and CDR2: SGHRS and YFSETQ. Unmatched junction bases numbered 8, after V lost 1 base and J lost 5 bases. CDR3 residues: CASSLFGRGDTEAFF. CDR3 sequence (DNA): TGCGCCAGCAGCTTGTTTGGCAGGGGGGATACTGAAGCTTTCTTT.

This chain connects TRBV14 to TRBJ1-2, with D unclear. Trimming took 6 bases from V and 8 from J, leaving 16 bases between them. There are 13 residues in the CDR3. Germline lookup yields CDR1 SGHDN and CDR2 FVKESK. As DNA, the CDR3 is TGTGCCAGCAGACGCAATGGGGTTCACGGCTACACCTTC. This sequence encodes CASRRNGVHGYTF.